The 14 T cell receptor beta chains reported below all come from one sample, sequenced in a study of T cells and Merkel cell carcinoma outcomes. Produced via immunoSEQ multiplex PCR; TCRdb's table is partial and in-frame only. This table has roughly 3,500 clones, around 92% appearing once. Sequencing was performed on tumor tissue from Merkel cell carcinoma. The receptors derive from a human donor with Merkel cell carcinoma.

This chain connects TRBV5-1 to TRBJ2-1, with D maybe TRBD1 (6 bases). V lost 9 bases to trimming and J lost 2 bases, with 15 bases between them. The CDR3 is 14 residues long. Germline V lookup: CDR1 SGHRS, CDR2 YFSETQ. The DNA of the CDR3 is TGCGCCACCAGGGGCTGGGACACCTACAATGAGCAGTTCTTC. Protein sequence: CATRGWDTYNEQFF.

J is TRBJ2-7 and V is TRBV7-2, with 9 bases identical to TRBD2. Germline trimming cut 0 bases from V and 8 bases from J; bases unmatched to any gene: 8. CDR3 length: 15 amino acids. Germline assignment: CDR1 SGHTA and CDR2 FQGNSA. CDR3 residues: CASSLARTSADKQYF. The CDR3 nucleotides are TGTGCCAGCAGCTTAGCCCGGACTAGCGCCGACAAGCAGTACTTC.

About this clone: One junction end disagrees with the germline gene, perhaps due to a read error. Other DNA sequences within the sample encode an identical CDR3. The chain couples TRBV15 to TRBJ2-7, with 7 bases aligning to TRBD1. This CDR3 contains 13 residues. Per the germline V gene, CDR1 is LNHNV and CDR2 is YYDKDF (reference sequence). This chain's CDR3 is CATSLGQSYEQYF. The CDR3 DNA follows: TGTGCCACCAGCCTGGGACAGTCCTATGAGCAGTACTTC.

CDR3 in amino acids: CASSFQGAVGTEAFF. The CDR3 region has the DNA TGCGCCAGCAGCTTTCAGGGGGCAGTGGGCACTGAAGCTTTCTTT. V is TRBV5-1 and J is TRBJ1-1; 8 nucleotides agree with TRBD1. CDR1 and CDR2 (germline): SGHRS, YFSETQ. Losses at the gene ends were 2 bases for V and 4 bases for J; bases not matched to a gene: 7. The CDR3 has 15 residues.

The chain has TRBV7-3 and TRBJ1-1; unclear D gene. This CDR3 has 13 residues. V gave up 4 bases and J gave up 2 bases, with 8 bases separating them. Germline lookup yields CDR1 SGHTA and CDR2 FQGTGA. The CDR3 DNA reads as TGTGCCAGCAGCTCGCAGAGAAACACTGAAGCTTTCTTT. Translating it yields CASSSQRNTEAFF.

This chain joins TRBV5-4 and TRBJ2-3; D not certain. Trimming took 3 bases from V and 6 from J, leaving 11 bases between them. CDR3 length: 13 residues. Per germline, CDR1 SGHNT and CDR2 YYREEE (reference sequence). CDR3 residues: CASSSWDADTQYF. CDR3 coding DNA: TGTGCCAGCAGCTCCTGGGATGCGGATACGCAGTATTTT.

V and J are TRBV27 and TRBJ2-1, with TRBD2 identical over 13 bases. Germline lookup yields CDR1 MNHEY and CDR2 SMNVEV (reference sequence). J lost 7 bases, V lost 2 bases, and 5 bases had no gene match. The CDR3 is 16 amino acids. The chain's CDR3 is CASSLRLAGGKNEQFF. The CDR3 nucleotides read TGTGCCAGCAGTTTACGACTAGCGGGGGGCAAGAATGAGCAGTTCTTC.

The rearrangement uses TRBV11-3 and TRBJ2-7, with D perhaps TRBD1 (5 bases). CDR1 is SGHNT and CDR2 is YENEEA in the germline V gene. The CDR3 is made up of 13 amino acids. The V gene lost 0 bases and the J gene lost 7 bases, with 10 bases spanning the gap. CDR3 DNA sequence: TGTGCCAGCAGCTTAGAAGGGTCAGGGGAGCAGTACTTC. Protein product: CASSLEGSGEQYF.

CDR3 sequence (DNA): TGTGCCAGCAGCCAAGGGGGGTCTGGGACAGGTGGCTATGGCTACACCTTC. Translation: CASSQGGSGTGGYGYTF. The V gene is TRBV14, the J gene TRBJ1-2, with 8 nucleotides matching TRBD1. V shed 1 base, J shed 4 bases, and the junction held 11 bases outside the gene matches. There are 17 residues in the CDR3. CDR1 and CDR2 from the germline V gene are SGHDN and FVKESK.

V is TRBV9 and J is TRBJ2-1; D uncertain. The V and J ends lost 3 bases and 0 bases respectively, with 13 bases between them. Germline V gene lookup returns CDR1 SGDLS and CDR2 YYNGEE. The CDR3 runs 16 residues. CDR3 nucleotide sequence: TGTGCCAGCAGCGGGCTCGGGCGGAGCTCCTACAATGAGCAGTTCTTC. Translating it yields CASSGLGRSSYNEQFF.

The genes are TRBV27 and TRBJ2-5, with D maybe TRBD2 (6 bases). Deletions cut 6 bases from V and 1 base from J, with 15 bases between. This CDR3 has 15 amino acids. The germline CDR1 and CDR2 sequences are MNHEY and SMNVEV (reference sequence). As DNA, the CDR3 is TGTGCCAGCAGCACCAATCGGGACTCCCAAGAGACCCAGTACTTC. Residues: CASSTNRDSQETQYF.

This clone has a single count. V gene TRBV7-2 combines with J gene TRBJ2-3; 8 nucleotides align to TRBD2. The CDR3 contains 11 residues. CDR1 SGHTA and CDR2 FQGNSA come from the germline V gene. V lost 8 bases, J lost 8 bases, and 3 bases stayed unmatched. The CDR3 sequence: CASSAGGTQYF. The CDR3 region has the DNA TGTGCCAGCTCGGCGGGAGGTACGCAGTATTTT.

This clone has only one observation. The chain has TRBV7-9 and TRBJ2-5; no firm D call. The CDR3 contains 13 residues. Trimming removed 1 base at V and 3 bases at J, with 6 bases between. Germline V gene sequence: CDR1 SEHNR, CDR2 FQNEAQ (reference sequence). The DNA of the CDR3 is TGTGCCAGCAGCTTAGTTGTGGAAGAGACCCAGTACTTC. This codes for CASSLVVEETQYF.

The chain uses TRBV29-1 and TRBJ2-7; 8 positions match TRBD2. CDR3 length: 13 amino acids. The ends lost 3 bases at V and 4 bases at J; junction bases unmatched: 5. Germline loops: CDR1 SQVTM, CDR2 ANQGSEA. DNA for the CDR3: TGCAGCGTTGATCGGGGGGGATCTTACGAGCAGTACTTC. This translates into CSVDRGGSYEQYF.